One sample yielded the 18 T cell receptor beta chains listed below, sequenced in a study of technical replicates of blood from a few donors. TCRdb keeps only in-frame clones here, not all; method: immunoSEQ multiplex PCR. In the table there are 65,000 to 80,000 clones, 95% to 98% of which are singletons. The sequenced sample was T cells isolated from PBMCs. These receptors all come from a human donor in good health.

The chain couples TRBV30 to TRBJ1-5, with 8 bases identical to TRBD1. This CDR3 has 14 residues. With 5 bases clipped from V and 6 bases from J, the junction kept 9 bases outside the gene matches. The germline V gene has CDR1 GTSNPN and CDR2 SVGIG (reference sequence). CDR3 DNA sequence: TGTGCCTGGGACCCGGGACAGGATTTTCAGCCCCAGCATTTT. It is translated as CAWDPGQDFQPQHF.

This clone appeared a few times. This sequence joins TRBV4-2 and TRBJ1-2; D unresolved. V lost 4 bases to trimming and J lost 2 bases, with 11 bases between them. The CDR3 is 14 amino acids. Germline V lookup: CDR1 LGHNA, CDR2 YNFKEQ. The CDR3 reads CASSLDTRNYGYTF. In nucleotides, the CDR3 is TGTGCCAGCAGCCTTGACACGAGAAACTATGGCTACACCTTC.

This clone has more than one count but fewer than ten. The genes are TRBV6-1 and TRBJ1-5, with D maybe TRBD1 (5 bases). This CDR3 comprises 13 residues. Germline V lookup: CDR1 MNHNS, CDR2 SASEGT. Trimming cost V 1 base and J 7 bases, with 8 bases left between them. The CDR3 DNA is TGTGCCAGCAGTGAAGGGGGGGTACAGCCCCAGCATTTT. As protein: CASSEGGVQPQHF.

This clone appeared once. The V call is TRBV4-1, the J call TRBJ2-7; D unresolved. Germline CDR1 MGHRA, CDR2 YSYEKL. CDR3 length: 17 residues. V lost 4 bases, J lost 0 bases, and 19 bases lay in between. The CDR3 here is CASSPYSRPAYSYEQYF. CDR3 coding DNA: TGCGCCAGCAGCCCATACTCGAGGCCAGCGTACTCCTACGAGCAGTACTTC.

The chain has TRBV6-1 and TRBJ1-1, with D possibly matching TRBD1 (5 bases). Germline V lookup: CDR1 MNHNS, CDR2 SASEGT. The length of the CDR3 is 13 residues. The V gene lost 10 bases and the J gene lost 4 bases, with 16 bases spanning the gap. CDR3 nucleotides: TGTGCCACTGTTCGCGGCGGGGGCACTGAAGCTTTCTTT. This sequence encodes CATVRGGGTEAFF.

The rearrangement joins TRBV7-6 to TRBJ2-4, with 7 bases that match TRBD1. J was trimmed by 4 bases and V by 1 base; bases with no gene match: 4. From germline, CDR1 is SGHVS and CDR2 FNYEAQ. The CDR3 is 15 residues long. CDR3 nucleotide sequence: TGTGCCAGCAGCTTAGTAGGACAGGCAAAAAACATTCAGTACTTC. Translation: CASSLVGQAKNIQYF.

The chain is built from TRBV11-2 and TRBJ2-5, with D perhaps matching TRBD2 (7 bases). Trimming pared 5 bases from V and 5 bases from J, leaving 15 bases between. Germline V gives CDR1 SGHAT, CDR2 FQNNGV. CDR3 length: 14 residues. In DNA, the CDR3 is TGTGCCAGCAGCCCCTTCGGGGGGCCGGAGACCCAGTACTTC. Translated: CASSPFGGPETQYF.

The J gene is TRBJ1-4, the V gene TRBV25-1; D is unclear. The V end was cut by 4 bases, the J end by 3 bases, with 9 bases between. The CDR3 has 14 residues. The germline V gene has CDR1 MGHDK and CDR2 SYGVNS. CDR3 amino acids: CASSGNSANEKLFF. DNA for the CDR3: TGTGCCAGCAGTGGAAATTCAGCTAATGAAAAACTGTTTTTT.

The V gene is TRBV28, the J gene TRBJ1-1; D is undetermined. The CDR3 totals 12 residues. Trimming shortened V by 6 bases and J by 0 bases, and 5 bases separated the two germline ends. The germline CDR1 and CDR2 sequences are MDHEN and SYDVKM. This CDR3 is CASSGVNTEAFF. The CDR3 DNA is TGTGCCAGCAGCGGGGTGAACACTGAAGCTTTCTTT.

The J gene is TRBJ1-1, the V gene TRBV28, with TRBD1 matching over 8 bases. The germline gives CDR1 MDHEN, CDR2 SYDVKM. This CDR3 spans 14 amino acids. The V and J ends lost 6 bases and 4 bases, in that order; junction bases with no gene match: 7. CDR3 nucleotides: TGTGCCAGCAGGCAGGACAGGGAAAGCACTGAAGCTTTCTTT. As protein: CASRQDRESTEAFF. Combining the CDR3 with reference TRBV28 and TRBJ1-1 gives the whole variable domain DVKVTQSSRYLVKRTGEKVFLECVQDMDHENMFWYRQDPGLGLRLIYFSYDVKMKEKGDIPEGYSVSREKKERFSLILESASTNQTSMYLCASRQDRESTEAFFGQGTRLTVV.

A single count supports this clone. V gene TRBV28 combines with J gene TRBJ2-5; 10 bases match TRBD1. Per germline, CDR1 MDHEN and CDR2 SYDVKM. The CDR3 has 18 residues. The V and J ends lost 6 bases and 1 base, in that order; junction bases with no gene match: 14. CDR3 protein: CASRGLTLRDRGQETQYF. CDR3 nucleotide sequence: TGTGCCAGCAGAGGATTAACATTGCGGGACAGGGGCCAAGAGACCCAGTACTTC.

The gene calls are TRBV28 and TRBJ2-4; tentatively, D is TRBD1 (8 bases). The CDR3 runs to 14 residues. Between the trimmed V and J ends, which lost 6 bases and 8 bases, there was a span of 17 bases. Germline V gene sequence: CDR1 MDHEN, CDR2 SYDVKM. The CDR3 protein is CASRKDREGHIQYF. CDR3 in DNA: TGTGCCAGCAGGAAGGACAGGGAGGGTCACATTCAGTACTTC.

The V and J genes are TRBV5-4 and TRBJ2-1; 10 bases agree with TRBD2. V gave up 0 bases and J gave up 1 base; unmatched junction bases: 7. Germline assignment: CDR1 SGHNT and CDR2 YYREEE (reference sequence). CDR3 length: 18 residues. CDR3 in amino acids: CASSLASGRVRSYNEQFF. The DNA for the CDR3 is TGTGCCAGCAGCTTGGCTAGCGGGAGAGTTAGGTCCTACAATGAGCAGTTCTTC. Full variable domain (remainder filled in from reference TRBV5-4 and TRBJ2-1): ETGVTQSPTHLIKTRGQQVTLRCSSQSGHNTVSWYQQALGQGPQFIFQYYREEENGRGNFPPRFSGLQFPNYSSELNVNALELDDSALYLCASSLASGRVRSYNEQFFGPGTRLTVL.

The J gene is TRBJ2-1, the V gene TRBV10-2, with D possibly TRBD2 on 6 matching bases. V was clipped by 6 bases and J by 9 bases, with 18 bases between them. Looked up from germline, CDR1 is WSHSY and CDR2 is SAAADI. The CDR3 has 14 residues. The CDR3: CASRPGTYAGEQFF. As DNA, the CDR3 is TGCGCCAGCAGACCCGGGACTTATGCCGGTGAGCAGTTCTTC.

The chain uses TRBV10-3 and TRBJ1-4; no clear D gene. Between the trimmed V and J ends, which lost 3 bases and 4 bases, there was a span of 18 bases. This CDR3 is 17 amino acids long. CDR1 is ENHRY and CDR2 is SYGVKD in the germline V gene. As DNA, the CDR3 is TGTGCCATCAGTGAAGTTATAAGACTAGGCGTTAATGAAAAACTGTTTTTT. It is translated as CAISEVIRLGVNEKLFF.

This chain joins TRBV28 and TRBJ2-1; 11 bases match TRBD2. Germline CDR1 reads MDHEN; CDR2 reads SYDVKM. The CDR3 is 15 residues long. V was clipped by 5 bases and J by 10 bases; unmatched bases: 10. This chain's CDR3 is CASSDSGRALGEQFF. CDR3 coding DNA: TGTGCCAGCAGTGATAGCGGGAGGGCGCTGGGAGAGCAGTTCTTC.

CDR3: CASSLDWGDTNTEAFF. CDR3 DNA: TGTGCCAGCAGCTTGGATTGGGGGGATACGAACACTGAAGCTTTCTTT. The chain is built from TRBV5-6 and TRBJ1-1; perhaps TRBD1 as D (5 bases). V was shortened by 0 bases and J by 1 base, with 13 bases between the two germline ends. The CDR3 spans 16 residues. Germline assignment: CDR1 SGHDT and CDR2 YYEEEE. Variable domain in full (rest from reference TRBV5-6 and TRBJ1-1): DAGVTQSPTHLIKTRGQQVTLRCSPKSGHDTVSWYQQALGQGPQFIFQYYEEEERQRGNFPDRFSGHQFPNYSSELNVNALLLGDSALYLCASSLDWGDTNTEAFFGQGTRLTVV.

The rearrangement uses TRBV19 and TRBJ1-5; TRBD1 is a possible D gene (5 bases). The CDR3 is made up of 14 amino acids. Per the germline V gene, CDR1 is LNHDA and CDR2 is SQIVND (reference sequence). V gave up 10 bases and J gave up 2 bases, with 15 bases separating them. The CDR3 region is CATQRGGGNQPQHF. CDR3 DNA sequence: TGTGCCACCCAGAGGGGAGGCGGCAATCAGCCCCAGCATTTT.